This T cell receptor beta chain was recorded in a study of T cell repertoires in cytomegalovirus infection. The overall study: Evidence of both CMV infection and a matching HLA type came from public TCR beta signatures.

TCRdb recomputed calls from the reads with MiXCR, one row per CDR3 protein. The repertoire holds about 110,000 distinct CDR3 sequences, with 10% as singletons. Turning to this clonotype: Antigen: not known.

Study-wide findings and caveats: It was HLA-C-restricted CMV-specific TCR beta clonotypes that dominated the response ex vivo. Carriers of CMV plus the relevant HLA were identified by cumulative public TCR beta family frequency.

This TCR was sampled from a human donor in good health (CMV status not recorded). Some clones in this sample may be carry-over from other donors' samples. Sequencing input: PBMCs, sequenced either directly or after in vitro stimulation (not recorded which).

The CDR3 coding sequence is TGTGCCAGCAGCTTAGGGGGACGGACCGCAACTAATGAAAAACTGTTTTTT. This translates into CASSLGGRTATNEKLFF. This chain connects TRBV11-2 to TRBJ1-4; D perhaps matches TRBD1 (5 bases). Looked up from germline, CDR1 is SGHAT and CDR2 is FQNNGV. This CDR3 spans 17 amino acids. Trimming left V 1 base short and J 0 bases short, with 12 bases between.